This paragraph covers one TCR beta chain sequence. V trimming: 8 bases; J trimming: 4 bases; junction bases outside the gene matches: 7. Germline-derived CDR1 and CDR2 are MNHNS and SASEGT. CDR3 size: 13 residues. Amplification used 60 Vbeta primers and 13 Jbeta primers. Clones were sequenced by immunoSEQ multiplex PCR, and TCRdb holds only the in-frame ones, with some missing. This table has 150,000 to 200,000 clones, more than 65% appearing once. The record originates from a study of cytomegalovirus exposure and HLA in healthy donors. These donors, healthy bone marrow donors, were studied. The sample was PBMCs. The rearrangement uses TRBV6-1 and TRBJ2-7, with TRBD1 matching over 8 bases. This receptor was taken from a young woman in good health and CMV-seropositive. The CDR3 here is CASGAGQGYEQYF. The CDR3, as DNA: TGTGCCAGCGGAGCTGGACAGGGATACGAGCAGTACTTC.